The rows below give T cell receptor beta chains drawn from one sample of a study of blood T cell repertoires in COVID-19. Assay: immunoSEQ multiplex PCR; the TCRdb copy retains only in-frame clones and omits some. In the table there are about 150,000 clones, approximately 87% of which are singletons. The sample comprised peripheral blood. Receptors originate from a man aged 50-60 years who had recovered from COVID-19. Each CDR3 is given with its conserved first and last residue. The D gene is left open where the match is weak. The listing skips clone size in some rows; elsewhere it reads once, few, many or a size class.

once,NA,15,TRBV4-3,TRBJ1-4,CASSQVGHTNEKLFF,TGCGCCAGCAGCCAAGTGGGACACACTAATGAAAAACTGTTTTTT
NA,NA,14,TRBV2,TRBJ1-5,CASSENGFVVPQHF,TGTGCCAGCAGTGAAAACGGTTTTGTTGTACCCCAGCATTTT
once,NA,15,TRBV9,TRBJ2-1,CASSLAGPSYNEQFF,TGTGCCAGCAGCCTTGCTGGGCCCTCCTACAATGAGCAGTTCTTC
NA,TRBD1,14,TRBV28,TRBJ1-2,CASSFPGQNYGYTF,TGTGCCAGCAGTTTTCCGGGACAGAACTATGGCTACACCTTC
NA,TRBD2,15,TRBV5-4,TRBJ2-2,CASSRGLAKTGELFF,TGTGCCAGCAGCAGGGGACTAGCGAAAACCGGGGAGCTGTTTTTT
NA,NA,12,TRBV6-2/TRBV6-3,TRBJ2-7,CASSSLRDEQYF,TGTGCCAGCAGTTCGTTAAGAGACGAGCAGTACTTC
NA,TRBD2,14,TRBV29-1,TRBJ2-5,CSAKTSGGQETQYF,TGCAGCGCTAAGACTAGCGGGGGACAAGAGACCCAGTACTTC
NA,NA,15,TRBV25-1,TRBJ2-3,CASSEGGWNTDTQYF,TGTGCCAGCAGTGAAGGCGGCTGGAACACAGATACGCAGTATTTT
NA,TRBD1,16,TRBV3-1/TRBV3-2,TRBJ1-2,CASSQETRDRGWGYTF,TGTGCCAGCAGCCAAGAGACCCGGGACAGGGGATGGGGCTACACCTTC
NA,TRBD1,15,TRBV19,TRBJ1-2,CASSIGADRGADYTF,TGTGCCAGTAGTATCGGCGCAGACAGGGGGGCCGACTACACCTTC
NA,TRBD1,14,TRBV2,TRBJ2-7,CASSGDRVSYEQYF,TGTGCCAGCAGTGGGGACAGGGTTTCCTACGAGCAGTACTTC
NA,TRBD1,17,TRBV5-8,TRBJ1-5,CASSLGSGQGANQPQHF,TGTGCCAGCAGCTTGGGGTCGGGACAGGGGGCAAATCAGCCCCAGCATTTT
once,NA,16,TRBV6-2/TRBV6-3,TRBJ2-5,CASSAIGGRGQETQYF,TGTGCCAGCAGCGCTATCGGGGGGCGCGGACAAGAGACCCAGTACTTC
NA,TRBD1,13,TRBV2,TRBJ1-6,CASSSGQGSPLHF,TGTGCCAGCAGTTCGGGACAGGGCTCTCCCCTCCACTTT
NA,TRBD1,15,TRBV5-5,TRBJ1-1,CASEPGGQKNTEAFF,TGTGCCAGCGAACCCGGGGGACAGAAAAATACTGAAGCTTTCTTT
once,TRBD1,16,TRBV3-1/TRBV3-2,TRBJ2-5,CASSQNYRGQRETQYF,TGTGCCAGCAGCCAAAACTACAGGGGGCAACGAGAGACCCAGTACTTC
few,NA,15,TRBV4-1,TRBJ1-5,CASSLRGHSNQPQHF,TGCGCCAGCAGCCTCCGGGGACATAGCAATCAGCCCCAGCATTTT
NA,TRBD1,12,TRBV10-3,TRBJ1-2,CAIQDRVEGYTF,TGTGCCATACAAGACAGGGTGGAAGGCTACACCTTC
NA,NA,16,TRBV6-6,TRBJ2-1,CASVGFGVGSYNEQFF,TGTGCCAGCGTCGGTTTTGGAGTAGGCTCCTACAATGAGCAGTTCTTC
NA,TRBD2,18,TRBV11-3,TRBJ2-3,CASSPRSLAGPSTDTQYF,TGTGCCAGCAGCCCCCGGAGTCTAGCGGGCCCTAGCACAGATACGCAGTATTTT
NA,TRBD1,15,TRBV6-5,TRBJ1-4,CASRTGTGGDEKLFF,TGTGCCAGCAGAACCGGGACAGGGGGCGATGAAAAACTGTTTTTT
NA,NA,13,TRBV3-1/TRBV3-2,TRBJ1-4,CASRRFGGEKLFF,TGTGCCAGCCGCCGATTTGGAGGTGAAAAACTGTTTTTT
NA,NA,13,TRBV9,TRBJ2-1,CASSLGQGNEQFF,TGTGCCAGCAGCCTCGGACAAGGCAATGAGCAGTTCTTC
once,TRBD2,14,TRBV7-8,TRBJ2-5,CASTPGTSRETQYF,TGTGCCAGCACCCCCGGGACTAGCAGGGAGACCCAGTACTTC
NA,TRBD2,15,TRBV4-1,TRBJ2-7,CASSQDGGGTYEQYF,TGCGCCAGCAGCCAAGATGGCGGGGGTACCTACGAGCAGTACTTC
NA,TRBD2,16,TRBV4-3,TRBJ2-5,CASSQDPSGPEETQYF,TGCGCCAGCAGCCAAGATCCTAGCGGGCCGGAAGAGACCCAGTACTTC
NA,NA,15,TRBV6-2/TRBV6-3,TRBJ2-3,CASSYTGWATDTQYF,TGTGCCAGCAGTTACACGGGATGGGCCACAGATACGCAGTATTTT
NA,NA,14,TRBV6-5,TRBJ1-4,CASSLTGNNEKLFF,TGTGCCAGCAGCCTTACAGGGAATAATGAAAAACTGTTTTTT
NA,TRBD2,19,TRBV9,TRBJ2-3,CASSVEVGASGDFTDTQYF,TGTGCCAGCAGCGTAGAAGTCGGGGCTAGCGGGGACTTCACAGATACGCAGTATTTT
many,NA,15,TRBV19,TRBJ1-1,CASMGPGHLNTEAFF,TGTGCCAGTATGGGACCGGGACACTTGAACACTGAAGCTTTCTTT
NA,TRBD2,16,TRBV5-6,TRBJ2-1,CASSLDSGGTNNEQFF,TGTGCCAGCAGCTTGGATAGCGGGGGGACGAACAATGAGCAGTTCTTC
NA,NA,17,TRBV15,TRBJ2-5,CATSRDRASGIQETQYF,TGTGCCACCAGCAGAGATCGGGCCTCCGGGATCCAAGAGACCCAGTACTTC
NA,TRBD1,16,TRBV15,TRBJ2-3,CATSRSTGTGLDTQYF,TGTGCCACCAGCAGATCTACCGGGACAGGGTTAGATACGCAGTATTTT
once,TRBD1,14,TRBV9,TRBJ2-7,CASSVGQGYYEQYF,TGTGCCAGCAGCGTTGGACAGGGCTACTACGAGCAGTACTTC
NA,TRBD1,14,TRBV25-1,TRBJ1-5,CASSATGPNQPQHF,TGTGCCAGCAGCGCGACAGGGCCCAATCAGCCCCAGCATTTT
once,TRBD1,14,TRBV11-3,TRBJ2-3,CASSSRTGTDTQYF,TGTGCCAGCAGCTCGAGGACAGGGACAGATACGCAGTATTTT
NA,NA,12,TRBV6-5,TRBJ1-5,CASRRGTEPQHF,TGTGCCAGCCGGCGGGGCACGGAGCCCCAGCATTTT
NA,NA,14,TRBV18,TRBJ1-2,CASSPDGTHYGYTF,TGTGCCAGCTCGCCGGACGGGACACACTATGGCTACACCTTC
NA,TRBD2,17,TRBV6-2/TRBV6-3,TRBJ2-5,CASSYRTSGGASETQYF,TGTGCCAGCAGTTACCGGACTAGCGGAGGGGCATCAGAGACCCAGTACTTC